The clone carrying this T cell receptor (beta chain) was counted at least ten times. Its antigen is as yet unknown. This sample stems from a study of blood T cells in healthy people across ages. About the study: Template switching picked up about one barcoded beta molecule for each two T cells. Study conclusions and caveats: A roughly linear fall in TCR beta diversity per million T cells was seen with increasing age. No conclusive comparison of naive versus antigen-experienced cells was possible with unsorted PBMCs. One million T cells yielded diversity estimates that were considered underestimates.

Germline-derived CDR1 and CDR2 are MNHEY and SVGEGT. Trimming removed 0 bases at V and 1 base at J, with 12 bases between. The CDR3 sequence is 16 residues long. Together with a sample-barcoded 5' primer, a J-beta primer mix was included in a second PCR lasting about 7 to 11 cycles. MiXCR, run by TCRdb on the 5' RACE reads, gives a single entry per CDR3 protein. The repertoire holds 550,000 to 800,000 distinct CDR3 sequences, with over 20% as singletons. The clonotype comes from a man between 70 and 80 years old in good health. Sequenced: blood. This chain uses TRBV6-2 or TRBV6-3 with TRBJ2-5; D uncertain. The CDR3 protein is CASSYSPRRTQETQYF. In DNA form, the CDR3 reads TGTGCCAGCAGTTACTCCCCGAGACGGACCCAAGAGACCCAGTACTTC.